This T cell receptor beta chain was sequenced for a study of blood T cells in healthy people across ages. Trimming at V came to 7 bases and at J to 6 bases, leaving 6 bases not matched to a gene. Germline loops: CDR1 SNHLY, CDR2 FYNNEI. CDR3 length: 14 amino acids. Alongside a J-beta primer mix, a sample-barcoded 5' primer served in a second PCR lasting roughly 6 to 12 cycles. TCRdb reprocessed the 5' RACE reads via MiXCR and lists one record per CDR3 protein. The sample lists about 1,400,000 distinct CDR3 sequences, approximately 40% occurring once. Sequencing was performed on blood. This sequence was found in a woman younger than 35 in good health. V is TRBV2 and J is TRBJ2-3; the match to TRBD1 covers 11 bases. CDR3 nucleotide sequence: TGTGCCAGCAACAAGGACAGGGGGCCGGATACGCAGTATTTT. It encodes CASNKDRGPDTQYF.